This T cell receptor beta chain was obtained from a study of post-analysis software for immune sequencing data. Study-wide results and limits: Normalized Chao1 diversity in multiple sclerosis patients fell significantly below that of controls. With TRBV5-6, TRBV5-1 and TRBV20-1 included, about five TRBV segments were more frequent in patients than in controls.

Germline CDR1 reads DFQATT; CDR2 reads SNEGSKA (reference sequence). This CDR3 contains 13 residues. Trimming took off 1 base at V and 2 bases at J, with 8 bases between the two ends. Included in the TCR beta cDNA libraries were unique molecular identifiers. Once roughly 1 to 11 million T cells were used, hundreds of thousands of cDNA molecules resulted. TCRdb reanalysed the PCR reads using MiXCR and keeps one entry per CDR3 protein. The table shows 650,000 to 850,000 distinct CDR3 sequences, with roughly 50% occurring only once. This clonotype was observed a few times. The antigen is undetermined. This chain links TRBV20-1 with TRBJ2-5; D gene unclear. The sequenced material came from blood. The source of this sequence is a girl aged 10 to 17 with multiple sclerosis. The CDR3 nucleotides read TGCAGTGCTAGAGTCACGTCACAAGAGACCCAGTACTTC. Translation: CSARVTSQETQYF.